Sequencing of this T cell receptor (beta chain) was carried out in a study of T cells expressing NK-cell markers. TCRdb reprocessed the 5' RACE reads, keeping one entry per CDR3 protein, no DNA. The sample includes hundreds of thousands of distinct CDR3 sequences. CDR1 is SGHRS, CDR2 YFSETQ, per germline. The CDR3 has 20 amino acids. The rearrangement uses TRBV5-1 and TRBJ2-3; with no DNA, the TCRdb D assignment of TRBD2 cannot be verified. The receptor's source is a man between 18 and 35 years old in good health. Sample: blood T cells: a sorted CD56 or NKG2C T cell subset, CD4+ or CD8+ T cells, or bulk PBMC T cells (not recorded which). The CDR3 spells CASSFGAIAGERRGTDTQYF.